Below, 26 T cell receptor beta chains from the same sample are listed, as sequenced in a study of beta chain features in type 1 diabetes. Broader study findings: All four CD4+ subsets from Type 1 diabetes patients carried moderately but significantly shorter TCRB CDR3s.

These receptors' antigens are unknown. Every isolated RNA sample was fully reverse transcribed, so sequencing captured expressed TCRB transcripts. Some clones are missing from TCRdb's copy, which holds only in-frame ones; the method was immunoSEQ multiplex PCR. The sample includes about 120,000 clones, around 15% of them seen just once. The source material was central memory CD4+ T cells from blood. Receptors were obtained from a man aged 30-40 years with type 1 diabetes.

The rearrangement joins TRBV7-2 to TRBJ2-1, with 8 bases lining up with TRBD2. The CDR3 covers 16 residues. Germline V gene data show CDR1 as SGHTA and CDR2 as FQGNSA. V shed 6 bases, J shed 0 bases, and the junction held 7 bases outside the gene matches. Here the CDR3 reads CASRLTTSGSYNEQFF. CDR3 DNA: TGTGCCAGCAGACTAACCACTAGCGGCTCCTACAATGAGCAGTTCTTC.

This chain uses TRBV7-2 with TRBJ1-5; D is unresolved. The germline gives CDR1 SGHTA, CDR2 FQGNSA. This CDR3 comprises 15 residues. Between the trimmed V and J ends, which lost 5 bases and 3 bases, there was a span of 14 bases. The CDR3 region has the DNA TGTGCCAGCAGCCGTTCGCACAGCTTCAATCAGCCCCAGCATTTT. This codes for CASSRSHSFNQPQHF.

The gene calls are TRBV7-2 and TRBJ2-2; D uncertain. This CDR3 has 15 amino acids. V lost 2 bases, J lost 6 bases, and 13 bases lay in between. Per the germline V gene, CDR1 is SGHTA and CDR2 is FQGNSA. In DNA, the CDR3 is TGTGCCAGCAGCTTAACCGCCCCAAGGGCCGGGGAGCTGTTTTTT. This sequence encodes CASSLTAPRAGELFF.

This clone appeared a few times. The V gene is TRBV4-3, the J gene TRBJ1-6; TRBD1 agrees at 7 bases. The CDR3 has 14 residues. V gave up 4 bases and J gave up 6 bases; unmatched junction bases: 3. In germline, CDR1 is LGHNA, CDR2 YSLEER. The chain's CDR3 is CASSRTGPNSPLHF. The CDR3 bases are TGCGCCAGCAGCCGGACAGGCCCTAATTCACCCCTCCACTTT.

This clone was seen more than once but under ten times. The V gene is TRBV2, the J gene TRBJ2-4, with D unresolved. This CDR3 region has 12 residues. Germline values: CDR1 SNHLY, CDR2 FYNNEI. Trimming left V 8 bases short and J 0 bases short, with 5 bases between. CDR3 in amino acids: CASGIAKNIQYF. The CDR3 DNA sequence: TGTGCCAGCGGGATAGCCAAAAACATTCAGTACTTC. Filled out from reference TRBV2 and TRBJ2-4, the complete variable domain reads EPEVTQTPSHQVTQMGQEVILRCVPISNHLYFYWYRQILGQKVEFLVSFYNNEISEKSEIFDDQFSVERPDGSNFTLKIRSTKLEDSAMYFCASGIAKNIQYFGAGTRLSVL.

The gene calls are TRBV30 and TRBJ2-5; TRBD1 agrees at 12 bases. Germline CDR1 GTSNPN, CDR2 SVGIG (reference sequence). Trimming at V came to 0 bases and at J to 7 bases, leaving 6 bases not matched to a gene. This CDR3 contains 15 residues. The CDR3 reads CAWSVLGQGAGTQYF. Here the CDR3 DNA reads TGTGCCTGGAGTGTACTGGGACAGGGGGCCGGGACCCAGTACTTC. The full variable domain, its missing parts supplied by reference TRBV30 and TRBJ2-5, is SQTIHQWPATLVQPVGSPLSLECTVEGTSNPNLYWYRQAAGRGLQLLFYSVGIGQISSEVPQNLSASRPQDRQFILSSKKLLLSDSGFYLCAWSVLGQGAGTQYFGPGTRLLVL.

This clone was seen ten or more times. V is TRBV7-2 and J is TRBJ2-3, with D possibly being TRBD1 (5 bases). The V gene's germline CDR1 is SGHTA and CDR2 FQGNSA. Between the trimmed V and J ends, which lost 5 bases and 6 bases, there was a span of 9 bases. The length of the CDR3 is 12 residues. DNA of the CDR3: TGTGCCAGCAGCCGTCCAGGGGATACGCAGTATTTT. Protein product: CASSRPGDTQYF. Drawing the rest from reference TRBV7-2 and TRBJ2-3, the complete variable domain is GAGVSQSPSNKVTEKGKDVELRCDPISGHTALYWYRQSLGQGLEFLIYFQGNSAPDKSGLPSDRFSAERTGGSVSTLTIQRTQQEDSAVYLCASSRPGDTQYFGPGTRLTVL.

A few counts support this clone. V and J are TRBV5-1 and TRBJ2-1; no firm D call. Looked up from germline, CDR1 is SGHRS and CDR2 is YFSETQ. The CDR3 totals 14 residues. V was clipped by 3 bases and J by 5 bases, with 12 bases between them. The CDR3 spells CASSWIAENNEQFF. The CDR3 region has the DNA TGCGCCAGCAGCTGGATAGCTGAGAACAATGAGCAGTTCTTC.

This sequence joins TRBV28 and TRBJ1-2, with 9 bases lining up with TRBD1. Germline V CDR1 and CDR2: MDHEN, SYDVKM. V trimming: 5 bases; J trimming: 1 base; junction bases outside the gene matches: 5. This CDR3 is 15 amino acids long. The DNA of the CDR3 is TGTGCCAGCAGTAGACCGGGACAGGGTAACTATGGCTACACCTTC. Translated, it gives CASSRPGQGNYGYTF.

The DNA of the CDR3 is TGTGCCACCCATCCGGGACAGTACCATCAGCCCCAGCATTTT. Translated: CATHPGQYHQPQHF. J is TRBJ1-5 and V is TRBV19; TRBD1 matches at 7 bases. This CDR3 has 14 amino acids. V shed 10 bases, J shed 5 bases, and the junction held 11 bases outside the gene matches. Germline lookup yields CDR1 LNHDA and CDR2 SQIVND (reference sequence).

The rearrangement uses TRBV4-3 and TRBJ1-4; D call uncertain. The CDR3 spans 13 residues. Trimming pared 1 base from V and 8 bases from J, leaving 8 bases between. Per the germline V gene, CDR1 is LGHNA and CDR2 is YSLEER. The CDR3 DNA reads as TGCGCCAGCAGCCAAGCCGGGCCCGAAAAACTGTTTTTT. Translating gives CASSQAGPEKLFF.

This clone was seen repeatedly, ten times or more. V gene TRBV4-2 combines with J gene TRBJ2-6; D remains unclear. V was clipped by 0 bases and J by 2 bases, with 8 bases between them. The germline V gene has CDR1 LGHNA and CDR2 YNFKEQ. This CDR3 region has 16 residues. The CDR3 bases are TGTGCCAGCAGCCAAGATGAACGGGCTGGGGCCAACGTCCTGACTTTC. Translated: CASSQDERAGANVLTF.

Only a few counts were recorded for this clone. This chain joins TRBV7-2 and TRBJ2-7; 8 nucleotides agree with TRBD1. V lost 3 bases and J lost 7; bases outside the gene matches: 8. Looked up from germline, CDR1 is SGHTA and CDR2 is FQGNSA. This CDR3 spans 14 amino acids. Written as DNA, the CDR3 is TGTGCCAGCAGCTTCTTCCAGGGGGCTCGGGAGCAGTACTTC. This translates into CASSFFQGAREQYF.

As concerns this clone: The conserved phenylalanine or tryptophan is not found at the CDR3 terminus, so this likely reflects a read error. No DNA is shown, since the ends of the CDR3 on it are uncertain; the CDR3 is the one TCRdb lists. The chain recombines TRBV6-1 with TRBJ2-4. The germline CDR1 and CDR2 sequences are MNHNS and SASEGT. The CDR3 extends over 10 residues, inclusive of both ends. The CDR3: CASSSETGGV.

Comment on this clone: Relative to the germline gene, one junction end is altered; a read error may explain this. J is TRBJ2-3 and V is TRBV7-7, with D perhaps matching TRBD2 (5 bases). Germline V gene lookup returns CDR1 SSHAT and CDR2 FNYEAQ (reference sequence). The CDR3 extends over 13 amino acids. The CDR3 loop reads CASSLGDLDTQYF. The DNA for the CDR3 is TGTGCTAGCAGCCTCGGGGATTTAGATACGCAGTATTTT.

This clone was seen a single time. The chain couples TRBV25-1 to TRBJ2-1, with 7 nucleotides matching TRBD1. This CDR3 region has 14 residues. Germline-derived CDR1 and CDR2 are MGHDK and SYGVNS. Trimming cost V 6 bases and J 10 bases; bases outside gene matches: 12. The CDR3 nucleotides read TGTGCCAGCAGCCACCCAGGGGGACGTTACGAGCAGTTCTTC. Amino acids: CASSHPGGRYEQFF.

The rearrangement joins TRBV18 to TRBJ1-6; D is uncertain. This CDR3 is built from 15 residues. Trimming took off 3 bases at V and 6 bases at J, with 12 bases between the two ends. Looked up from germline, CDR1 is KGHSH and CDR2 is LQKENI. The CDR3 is CASSPLPGRNSPLHF. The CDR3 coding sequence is TGTGCCAGCTCACCCCTTCCAGGCCGTAATTCACCCCTCCACTTT.

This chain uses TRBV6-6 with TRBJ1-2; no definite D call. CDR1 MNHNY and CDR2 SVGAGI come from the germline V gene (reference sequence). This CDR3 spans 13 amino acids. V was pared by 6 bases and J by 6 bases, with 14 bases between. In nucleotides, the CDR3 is TGTGCCAGCAGGCCCCCGGCGGCTGATGGCTACACCTTC. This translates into CASRPPAADGYTF.

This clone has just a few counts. The CDR3 nucleotides are TGTGCCAGCAGCCTGGCCGGGGTACGCTCTGGAAACACCATATATTTT. Translating it yields CASSLAGVRSGNTIYF. The rearrangement links TRBV7-2 to TRBJ1-3; no definite D call. CDR3 size: 16 residues. Germline CDR1 is SGHTA and CDR2 is FQGNSA. V was trimmed by 5 bases and J by 0 bases, leaving 14 bases between them.

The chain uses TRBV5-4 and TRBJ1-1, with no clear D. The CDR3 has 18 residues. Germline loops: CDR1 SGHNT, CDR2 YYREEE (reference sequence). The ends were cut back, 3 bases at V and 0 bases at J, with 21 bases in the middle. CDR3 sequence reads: CASSSRTGVKYMNTEAFF. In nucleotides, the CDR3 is TGTGCCAGCAGCTCTCGAACTGGGGTTAAGTACATGAACACTGAAGCTTTCTTT.

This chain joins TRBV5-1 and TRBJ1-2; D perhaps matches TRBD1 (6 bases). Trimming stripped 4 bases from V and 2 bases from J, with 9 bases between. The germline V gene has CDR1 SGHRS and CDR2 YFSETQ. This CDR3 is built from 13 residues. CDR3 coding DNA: TGCGCCAGCAGCGTGGGACAAAACTATGGCTACACCTTC. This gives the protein CASSVGQNYGYTF.

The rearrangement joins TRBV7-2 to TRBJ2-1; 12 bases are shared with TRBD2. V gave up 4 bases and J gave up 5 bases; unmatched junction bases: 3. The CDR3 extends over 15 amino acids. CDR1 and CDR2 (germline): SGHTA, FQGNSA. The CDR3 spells CASSSGLAGNNEQFF. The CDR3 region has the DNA TGTGCCAGCAGCTCGGGACTAGCGGGCAACAATGAGCAGTTCTTC.

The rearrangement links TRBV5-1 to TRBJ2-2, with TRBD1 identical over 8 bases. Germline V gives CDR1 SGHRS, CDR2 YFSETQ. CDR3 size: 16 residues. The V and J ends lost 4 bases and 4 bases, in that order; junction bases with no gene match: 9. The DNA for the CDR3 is TGCGCCAGCAGCATCGGACAGGGTACGGGCACCGGGGAGCTGTTTTTT. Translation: CASSIGQGTGTGELFF.

CDR3 sequence (DNA): TGTGCCAGCTCCCGAGGGACCGCGGCGAATTCACCCCTCCACTTT. This gives the protein CASSRGTAANSPLHF. The chain employs TRBV25-1 and TRBJ1-6, with a possible D match to TRBD1 (5 bases). This CDR3 is 15 amino acids long. Trimming took 8 bases from V and 7 from J, leaving 18 bases between them. Germline loops: CDR1 MGHDK, CDR2 SYGVNS.

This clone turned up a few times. Here the CDR3 DNA reads TGTGCCAGCAGCTTACAGGGGCCACAAGAGACCCAGTACTTC. It yields the protein CASSLQGPQETQYF. The rearrangement uses TRBV7-3 and TRBJ2-5, with D tentatively TRBD1 (6 bases). CDR3 length equals 14 residues. Trimming removed 2 bases at V and 2 bases at J, with 9 bases between. Germline CDR1 reads SGHTA; CDR2 reads FQGTGA. The full variable domain, rest sourced from reference TRBV7-3 and TRBJ2-5, is GAGVSQTPSNKVTEKGKYVELRCDPISGHTALYWYRQSLGQGPEFLIYFQGTGAADDSGLPNDRFFAVRPEGSVSTLKIQRTERGDSAVYLCASSLQGPQETQYFGPGTRLLVL.

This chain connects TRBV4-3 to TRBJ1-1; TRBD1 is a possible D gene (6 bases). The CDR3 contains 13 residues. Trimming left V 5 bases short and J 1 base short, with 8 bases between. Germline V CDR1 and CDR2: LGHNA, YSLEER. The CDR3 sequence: CASSKDRNTEAFF. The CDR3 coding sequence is TGCGCCAGCAGCAAGGACAGGAACACTGAAGCTTTCTTT.